This T cell receptor (beta chain) is from a study of cytomegalovirus exposure and HLA in healthy donors. Across the whole study: The Caucasian-associated ancestry cluster contained about four fifths of the roughly 400 genotyped donors.

Trimming took 6 bases from V and 0 from J, leaving 11 bases between them. This CDR3 is built from 15 residues. CDR1 is MDHEN and CDR2 is SYDVKM in the germline V gene. Remarks on this clone: Antigen: not known.

Overall study results and limits: The sole available immune exposure information was CMV serostatus. An analysis that was carried out later associated 15,000 to 20,000 TCR beta sequences with HLA alleles at 0.05 false discovery rate.

PCR amplification relied on 60 Vbeta primers (plus 13 Jbeta primers). Profiled with immunoSEQ multiplex PCR; TCRdb holds only in-frame clones, not every one. The table records more than 85,000 clones, roughly a tenth of them present only once. The chain employs TRBV28 and TRBJ1-4; D might be TRBD1 (5 bases). Sequencing was carried out using PBMCs. This receptor was identified in a man aged 50 to 60 in good health and CMV-seropositive. CDR3 DNA: TGTGCCAGCAGCCGGGGGAGTGCAACTAATGAAAAACTGTTTTTT. Amino acid sequence: CASSRGSATNEKLFF.